Described below is a single T cell receptor beta chain sequence and its context. Its cognate antigen has yet to be identified. Because the CDR3's place on the DNA is in doubt, the DNA is left out and the CDR3 is given as listed by TCRdb. Every donor was a healthy Caucasian. Three pairs of female monozygotic twins, all aged roughly 18 to 30 years, made up the twin cohort. Positive isolation kits from Invitrogen were used to isolate the CD4+ and CD8+ T cell populations. To prepare the library, 5' RACE was applied. The listed sequencing device is Illumina HiSeq 2000. Template switching added a universal primer binding site, and the final cDNA carried a unique molecular identifier that allowed TCR cDNA molecules to be counted accurately. First-strand cDNA for TCR alpha and beta chains was synthesized from specific primers in the conserved constant-segment region. Each cDNA library was double barcoded, with a SMART-Mk sample barcode plus Illumina barcodes, to control for contamination. Two successive PCR steps introduced TruSeq adapter sequences along with Illumina sample barcodes. The Illumina HiSeq platform was used with custom primers to sequence TCR alpha and beta cDNA libraries. Concerning the study's data processing: Unique molecular identifiers were extracted from raw reads with MiGEC, and CDR3 positions were determined with MiXCR. Recombination models were inferred per individual with the repgenHMM and IGoR tools using an EM algorithm. The analysis of shared clonotypes was done with the tcR package in R, with sharing normalized by the product of cloneset sizes. To study raw recombination free of thymic and clonal selection effects, out-of-frame nonproductive sequences were analyzed. TCRdb reanalyzed the raw reads on its own, using fastp at Q25 for trimming and MiXCR for clone calling, and kept in-frame beta chains. CDR3 protein sequences are deduplicated, and each keeps its most common genes and DNA. The V and J calls follow TCRdb's processing rather than the paper's. This sample lists around 550,000 distinct CDR3 sequences; around 15% were detected once. The top ten hold 0.44% of the sample.

The data belong to a study of identical twins (dated by TCRdb to between 2015 and 2016). Study-level background: To test whether fetal clonotypes persist, this study deep-sequenced TCR alpha and beta repertoires from monozygotic twins, from unrelated adults of various ages, and from cord blood. To rule out contamination, the twin experiments were replicated at different times with different library preparation protocols.

CDR1 and CDR2 (WNHNN, SYGVQD) derive from the germline V gene (reference sequence). Inclusive of the bounding cysteine and phenylalanine, the CDR3 is 24 residues long. What the authors observed across the whole study: Excess twin sharing in beta out-of-frame sequences was weaker because fewer shared sequences lowered the signal-to-noise ratio. Fewer insertions were carried by abundant cord blood beta clonotypes; a weaker similar trend was observed in young adult naive repertoires, while no such trend was observed in memory repertoires. Because the same donors could not be followed over many years, conclusions were based on cross-sectional statistical analysis. Invariant T cells such as MAIT and iNKT could partly confound zero-insertion analyses, though diverse VJ usage argued against this for most clonotypes. Compared with coincidental sharing between unrelated individuals, an excess of low generation-probability sequences was observed among out-of-frame TCR alpha sequences shared between twins. Recombination models systematically underestimated out-of-frame TCR alpha sharing in monozygotic twins but agreed with sharing between unrelated individuals.

This same sample was also part of a study on yellow fever vaccine responses in identical twins. Per that second paper: The T cell response to vaccination in identical twins was reported by the authors to appear partly convergent and partly personalized. In identical twins, the study followed T cell clones that responded to the vaccine with precision.

The source material was CD4+ T cells sorted from blood. The source is a woman aged 18-30 years in good health. The chain employs TRBV10-1 and TRBJ2-2; the D call of TRBD1 is as the table states it, not checked on the DNA. This receptor has the CDR3 CASSSPSEAGGKASYHRTPGSCFF.